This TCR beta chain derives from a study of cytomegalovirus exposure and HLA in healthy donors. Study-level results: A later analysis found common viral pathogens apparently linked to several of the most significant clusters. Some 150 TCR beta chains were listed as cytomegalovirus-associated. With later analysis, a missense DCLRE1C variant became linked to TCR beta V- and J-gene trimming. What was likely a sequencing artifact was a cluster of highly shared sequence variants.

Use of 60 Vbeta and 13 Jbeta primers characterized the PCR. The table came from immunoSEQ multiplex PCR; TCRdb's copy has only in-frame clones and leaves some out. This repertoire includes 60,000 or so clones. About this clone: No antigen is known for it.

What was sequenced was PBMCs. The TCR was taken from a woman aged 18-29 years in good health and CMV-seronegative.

CDR3 loop: CASSLEWVPGQGEYEQYF. The CDR3 coding sequence is TGTGCCAGCAGCTTAGAATGGGTACCGGGACAGGGGGAGTACGAGCAGTACTTC. The chain carries TRBV7-9 and TRBJ2-7, with TRBD1 matching 11 bases. The CDR3 has 18 amino acids. After removal of 1 base from V and 4 bases from J, the junction contained 12 bases not matched to a gene. CDR1 SEHNR and CDR2 FQNEAQ come from the germline V gene (reference sequence).